The rows below give T cell receptor beta chains drawn from one sample of a study of blood T cell repertoires in COVID-19. TCRdb's table, derived via immunoSEQ multiplex PCR, lists solely in-frame clones and lacks some. The sample has about 220,000 clones, more than 70% seen once. Sequenced sample: PBMCs or T cells enriched from blood (not recorded which). The receptors originated from a woman aged 40 to 50 with acute COVID-19. The CDR3 runs from the conserved cysteine through the conserved F or W. Each record gives: J gene, clone size, D gene, V gene, CDR3 protein, CDR3 DNA. The D gene is left open where the match is weak. Some rows have no size entry. The others give once, few or many, or a class for an expanded clone.

j_call: TRBJ2-1
clone_size: NA
d_call: TRBD2
v_call: TRBV18
cdr3_aa: CASSPLLAAYNEQFF
cdr3_nt: TGTGCCAGCTCACCACTACTAGCGGCCTACAATGAGCAGTTCTTC

j_call: TRBJ1-4
clone_size: NA
d_call: TRBD1
v_call: TRBV28
cdr3_aa: CASRPTGDPVGKLFF
cdr3_nt: TGTGCCAGCAGGCCGACAGGGGACCCTGTCGGAAAACTGTTTTTT

j_call: TRBJ1-1
clone_size: NA
d_call: TRBD1
v_call: TRBV11-3
cdr3_aa: CASSPSTGGEYWAFF
cdr3_nt: TGTGCCAGCAGCCCAAGCACAGGGGGCGAGTACTGGGCTTTCTTT

j_call: TRBJ1-5
clone_size: NA
d_call: TRBD1
v_call: TRBV2
cdr3_aa: CASRRIQGEAQHF
cdr3_nt: TGTGCCAGCAGGCGGATACAGGGGGAGGCCCAGCATTTT

j_call: TRBJ1-2
clone_size: once
d_call: TRBD1
v_call: TRBV29-1
cdr3_aa: CSVLGQGYGYTF
cdr3_nt: TGCAGCGTTTTGGGACAGGGTTATGGCTACACCTTC

j_call: TRBJ1-2
clone_size: NA
d_call: NA
v_call: TRBV12-3/TRBV12-4
cdr3_aa: CASSLLLYGYTF
cdr3_nt: TGTGCCAGCAGTTTACTCCTCTATGGCTACACCTTC

j_call: TRBJ1-3
clone_size: NA
d_call: NA
v_call: TRBV10-1
cdr3_aa: CASSSGHGFSGNTIYF
cdr3_nt: TGCGCCAGCAGTTCGGGACACGGGTTCTCTGGAAACACCATATATTTT

j_call: TRBJ2-6
clone_size: few
d_call: NA
v_call: TRBV5-4
cdr3_aa: CASSFWGSSASGANVLTF
cdr3_nt: TGTGCCAGCAGCTTTTGGGGCAGTTCTGCCTCTGGGGCCAACGTCCTGACTTTC

j_call: TRBJ2-5
clone_size: NA
d_call: TRBD1
v_call: TRBV7-6
cdr3_aa: CASSLIDRQGETQYF
cdr3_nt: TGTGCCAGCAGCTTGATAGACCGACAGGGAGAGACCCAGTACTTC

j_call: TRBJ1-1
clone_size: NA
d_call: NA
v_call: TRBV6-5
cdr3_aa: CASSYSLGMNTEAFF
cdr3_nt: TGTGCCAGCAGTTACTCGCTAGGAATGAACACTGAAGCTTTCTTT

j_call: TRBJ1-2
clone_size: NA
d_call: NA
v_call: TRBV2
cdr3_aa: CASSETRTARNYGYTF
cdr3_nt: TGTGCCAGCAGTGAAACGAGGACAGCAAGAAACTATGGCTACACCTTC

j_call: TRBJ1-4
clone_size: NA
d_call: NA
v_call: TRBV9
cdr3_aa: CASSVLAGEKLFF
cdr3_nt: TGTGCCAGCAGCGTACTAGCGGGGGAAAAACTGTTTTTT

j_call: TRBJ1-3
clone_size: NA
d_call: NA
v_call: TRBV5-1
cdr3_aa: CASSLSSGFSGNTIYF
cdr3_nt: TGCGCCAGCAGCTTGTCATCAGGCTTCTCTGGAAACACCATATATTTT

j_call: TRBJ1-5
clone_size: NA
d_call: NA
v_call: TRBV12-1
cdr3_aa: CASSFKGTGGNQPQHF
cdr3_nt: TGTGCCAGCAGCTTTAAGGGGACAGGTGGCAATCAGCCCCAGCATTTT

j_call: TRBJ1-2
clone_size: once
d_call: NA
v_call: TRBV12-3/TRBV12-4
cdr3_aa: CASSFSRLGYTF
cdr3_nt: TGTGCCAGCAGTTTTAGTCGTCTTGGCTACACCTTC

j_call: TRBJ1-4
clone_size: NA
d_call: NA
v_call: TRBV29-1
cdr3_aa: CSVAEFGRTDEKLFF
cdr3_nt: TGCAGCGTTGCGGAGTTCGGGAGGACGGATGAAAAACTGTTTTTT

j_call: TRBJ2-1
clone_size: NA
d_call: TRBD1
v_call: TRBV4-3
cdr3_aa: CASSQRDRASYNEQFF
cdr3_nt: TGCGCCAGCAGCCAGAGGGACAGAGCCTCCTACAATGAGCAGTTCTTC

j_call: TRBJ1-1
clone_size: NA
d_call: NA
v_call: TRBV2
cdr3_aa: CASSRERRAFF
cdr3_nt: TGTGCCAGCAGCCGGGAAAGGCGGGCTTTCTTT

j_call: TRBJ1-2
clone_size: NA
d_call: TRBD1
v_call: TRBV7-8
cdr3_aa: CASSPLGQGSSF
cdr3_nt: TGTGCCAGCAGCCCTTTAGGACAGGGATCGTCCTTC

j_call: TRBJ1-5
clone_size: few
d_call: NA
v_call: TRBV4-3
cdr3_aa: CASSQDPWSGIQPQHF
cdr3_nt: TGCGCCAGCAGCCAAGATCCGTGGTCAGGGATTCAGCCCCAGCATTTT

j_call: TRBJ2-2
clone_size: NA
d_call: TRBD2
v_call: TRBV19
cdr3_aa: CASSSGGRSTGELFF
cdr3_nt: TGTGCCAGTAGTAGCGGGGGGCGAAGCACCGGGGAGCTGTTTTTT

j_call: TRBJ2-2
clone_size: NA
d_call: TRBD2
v_call: TRBV11-3
cdr3_aa: CASAAGPNTGELFF
cdr3_nt: TGTGCCAGCGCAGCGGGGCCAAACACCGGGGAGCTGTTTTTT

j_call: TRBJ2-5
clone_size: NA
d_call: NA
v_call: TRBV6-2/TRBV6-3
cdr3_aa: CASSSGDSSAFQYF
cdr3_nt: TGTGCCAGCAGTTCGGGGGACAGTTCGGCGTTCCAGTACTTC

j_call: TRBJ1-4
clone_size: few
d_call: TRBD1
v_call: TRBV3-1/TRBV3-2
cdr3_aa: CASSHSDQGVDEKLFF
cdr3_nt: TGTGCCAGCAGTCATTCTGACCAGGGGGTCGATGAAAAACTGTTTTTT

j_call: TRBJ1-1
clone_size: NA
d_call: NA
v_call: TRBV10-1
cdr3_aa: CASSDGGTNTEAFF
cdr3_nt: TGCGCCAGCAGTGACGGGGGGACGAACACTGAAGCTTTCTTT

j_call: TRBJ1-1
clone_size: NA
d_call: TRBD1
v_call: TRBV2
cdr3_aa: CASSQTGGNTEAFF
cdr3_nt: TGTGCCAGCAGTCAGACAGGGGGTAACACTGAAGCTTTCTTT

j_call: TRBJ2-1
clone_size: NA
d_call: TRBD2
v_call: TRBV5-1
cdr3_aa: CASSKDLAGGSNEQFF
cdr3_nt: TGCGCCAGCAGCAAGGATTTGGCGGGAGGATCCAATGAGCAGTTCTTC

j_call: TRBJ2-2
clone_size: NA
d_call: NA
v_call: TRBV6-5
cdr3_aa: CASSYSTSTGELFF
cdr3_nt: TGTGCCAGCAGTTACTCCACTAGTACCGGGGAGCTGTTTTTT

j_call: TRBJ2-7
clone_size: NA
d_call: NA
v_call: TRBV29-1
cdr3_aa: CSVEGLGSYEQYF
cdr3_nt: TGCAGCGTTGAAGGGCTAGGTTCCTACGAGCAGTACTTC

j_call: TRBJ2-2
clone_size: NA
d_call: TRBD2
v_call: TRBV9
cdr3_aa: CASSSRGGSGGELFF
cdr3_nt: TGTGCCAGCAGCTCCCGGGGCGGGAGTGGCGGGGAGCTGTTTTTT

j_call: TRBJ1-3
clone_size: NA
d_call: TRBD1
v_call: TRBV19
cdr3_aa: CASTPPGGSGNTIYF
cdr3_nt: TGTGCCAGTACCCCCCCAGGGGGCTCTGGAAACACCATATATTTT

j_call: TRBJ2-5
clone_size: NA
d_call: TRBD2
v_call: TRBV5-1
cdr3_aa: CASSVQLAGFQETQYF
cdr3_nt: TGCGCCAGCAGCGTCCAACTAGCGGGGTTTCAAGAGACCCAGTACTTC

j_call: TRBJ1-2
clone_size: NA
d_call: NA
v_call: TRBV5-5
cdr3_aa: CASAFLGADYGYTF
cdr3_nt: TGTGCCAGCGCCTTCTTGGGGGCAGACTATGGCTACACCTTC

j_call: TRBJ2-2
clone_size: NA
d_call: NA
v_call: TRBV19
cdr3_aa: CASSIKARGTGELFF
cdr3_nt: TGTGCCAGTAGTATAAAGGCTAGGGGCACCGGGGAGCTGTTTTTT

j_call: TRBJ1-1
clone_size: NA
d_call: NA
v_call: TRBV7-9
cdr3_aa: CASSLDAGYTEAFF
cdr3_nt: TGTGCCAGCAGCTTAGATGCAGGGTACACTGAAGCTTTCTTT

j_call: TRBJ2-5
clone_size: NA
d_call: NA
v_call: TRBV5-6
cdr3_aa: CASSRGPQEAQYF
cdr3_nt: TGTGCCAGCAGTAGGGGCCCTCAAGAGGCCCAGTACTTC

j_call: TRBJ1-2
clone_size: NA
d_call: TRBD1
v_call: TRBV7-9
cdr3_aa: CASSLTGGHDGDYGYTF
cdr3_nt: TGTGCCAGCAGCTTGACAGGGGGCCACGATGGGGACTATGGCTACACCTTC

j_call: TRBJ1-2
clone_size: NA
d_call: TRBD1
v_call: TRBV7-2
cdr3_aa: CASSPGTGGLILRPGYTF
cdr3_nt: TGTGCCAGCAGCCCAGGGACAGGGGGCCTTATTTTGCGCCCTGGCTACACCTTC

j_call: TRBJ1-4
clone_size: once
d_call: NA
v_call: TRBV19
cdr3_aa: CASSAAGRSTTNEKLFF
cdr3_nt: TGTGCCAGTAGTGCCGCCGGGAGATCTACAACTAATGAAAAACTGTTTTTT

j_call: TRBJ2-5
clone_size: NA
d_call: TRBD2
v_call: TRBV10-2
cdr3_aa: CASSPWASGSGVETQYF
cdr3_nt: TGCGCCAGCAGTCCGTGGGCTAGCGGGAGTGGAGTGGAGACCCAGTACTTC

j_call: TRBJ1-2
clone_size: NA
d_call: NA
v_call: TRBV29-1
cdr3_aa: CSLSTRGASGYTF
cdr3_nt: TGCAGCCTATCAACCCGGGGGGCGTCTGGCTACACCTTC

j_call: TRBJ2-7
clone_size: NA
d_call: TRBD2
v_call: TRBV10-3
cdr3_aa: CAISTGTSGAYEQYF
cdr3_nt: TGTGCCATCAGTACCGGGACTAGCGGGGCCTACGAGCAGTACTTC

j_call: TRBJ1-2
clone_size: NA
d_call: TRBD1
v_call: TRBV6-2/TRBV6-3
cdr3_aa: CASSYTPGQGFRGYGYTF
cdr3_nt: TGTGCCAGCAGTTACACTCCGGGACAGGGCTTCCGAGGCTATGGCTACACCTTC

j_call: TRBJ2-3
clone_size: NA
d_call: NA
v_call: TRBV4-1
cdr3_aa: CASSRGRLSTFTDTQYF
cdr3_nt: TGCGCCAGCAGCCGAGGCCGACTTAGTACCTTCACAGATACGCAGTATTTT

j_call: TRBJ2-2
clone_size: NA
d_call: NA
v_call: TRBV9
cdr3_aa: CASSFRFRQEAGELFF
cdr3_nt: TGTGCCAGCAGCTTCCGATTTCGACAGGAAGCCGGGGAGCTGTTTTTT

j_call: TRBJ2-2
clone_size: few
d_call: TRBD1
v_call: TRBV7-2
cdr3_aa: CASSRQGTGELFF
cdr3_nt: TGTGCCAGCAGTCGACAGGGAACCGGGGAGCTGTTTTTT

j_call: TRBJ1-5
clone_size: NA
d_call: NA
v_call: TRBV7-2
cdr3_aa: CASSPGPDTNQPQHF
cdr3_nt: TGTGCCAGCAGCCCCGGTCCGGACACGAATCAGCCCCAGCATTTT

j_call: TRBJ1-5
clone_size: NA
d_call: TRBD1
v_call: TRBV7-6
cdr3_aa: CASSLQAGGQPQHF
cdr3_nt: TGTGCCAGCAGCTTACAGGCAGGGGGCCAGCCCCAGCATTTT

j_call: TRBJ2-2
clone_size: few
d_call: NA
v_call: TRBV21-1
cdr3_aa: CASSKAAGALGELFF
cdr3_nt: TGTGCCAGCAGCAAAGCAGCAGGGGCACTGGGGGAGCTGTTTTTT

j_call: TRBJ1-2
clone_size: NA
d_call: NA
v_call: TRBV19
cdr3_aa: CASSITGYSNYGYTF
cdr3_nt: TGTGCCAGTAGTATCACAGGGTATTCTAACTATGGCTACACCTTC

j_call: TRBJ1-5
clone_size: NA
d_call: NA
v_call: TRBV12-5
cdr3_aa: CASGFAYRVQPQHF
cdr3_nt: TGTGCTAGTGGTTTCGCTTACAGGGTCCAGCCCCAGCATTTT

j_call: TRBJ2-5
clone_size: once
d_call: TRBD2
v_call: TRBV5-4
cdr3_aa: CASRLSGGTQETQYF
cdr3_nt: TGTGCCAGCAGACTGAGCGGGGGAACCCAAGAGACCCAGTACTTC

j_call: TRBJ1-1
clone_size: NA
d_call: TRBD1
v_call: TRBV4-1
cdr3_aa: CASSRTTGQNTEAFF
cdr3_nt: TGCGCCAGCAGCCGAACGACAGGGCAGAACACTGAAGCTTTCTTT

j_call: TRBJ1-5
clone_size: NA
d_call: NA
v_call: TRBV2
cdr3_aa: CASSGPEPQHF
cdr3_nt: TGTGCCAGCAGTGGCCCAGAGCCCCAGCATTTT

j_call: TRBJ2-1
clone_size: NA
d_call: TRBD2
v_call: TRBV6-5
cdr3_aa: CASSLGLPAYNEQFF
cdr3_nt: TGTGCCAGCAGTTTGGGACTACCGGCCTACAATGAGCAGTTCTTC

j_call: TRBJ2-7
clone_size: NA
d_call: NA
v_call: TRBV9
cdr3_aa: CASNPSGSYEQYF
cdr3_nt: TGTGCCAGCAACCCAAGCGGATCCTACGAGCAGTACTTC

j_call: TRBJ1-1
clone_size: NA
d_call: NA
v_call: TRBV2
cdr3_aa: CASRGRATRAEAFF
cdr3_nt: TGTGCCAGCCGAGGGAGGGCCACGAGGGCTGAAGCTTTCTTT

j_call: TRBJ1-4
clone_size: NA
d_call: NA
v_call: TRBV5-1
cdr3_aa: CASSLVPPPTNEKLFF
cdr3_nt: TGCGCCAGCAGCTTGGTTCCTCCCCCAACTAATGAAAAACTGTTTTTT